This T cell receptor (beta chain) was obtained from a study of T cell responses to AZD1222 COVID-19 vaccine. Study observations and caveats: Once two AZD1222 doses were given, Spike-specific TCR breadth and depth went up.

This clone was seen only once. Its antigen is undetermined. The junction had 6 bases not matched to a gene; V was cut back by 4 bases and J by 3 bases. Per germline, CDR1 SGHNT and CDR2 YYREEE (reference sequence). The CDR3 has 15 residues. Method: immunoSEQ multiplex PCR; TCRdb's copy keeps in-frame clones and lacks some. The table lists around 80,000 clones, under 90% of them singletons. The chain couples TRBV5-4 to TRBJ2-3; the match to TRBD1 covers 9 bases. The sample in question was peripheral blood, obtained 28 days after the second AZD1222 dose. The TCR originated in an adult who received the AZD1222 COVID-19 vaccine. The CDR3 region has the DNA TGTGCCAGCAGCCCAGACAGGGGGAGGACAGATACGCAGTATTTT. This encodes CASSPDRGRTDTQYF.